These 28 T cell receptor beta chains were sequenced from one sample in a study of blood T cells in healthy people across ages. It was with a sample-barcoded 5' primer and a J-beta primer mix that a second PCR of roughly 7 to 11 cycles was run. TCRdb reanalysed the 5' RACE reads using MiXCR and keeps one entry per CDR3 protein. Among approximately 690,000 distinct CDR3 sequences listed, roughly 53% were seen once. Sequencing was performed on blood. Every receptor here comes from a man between 60 and 70 years old in good health.

The chain is built from TRBV7-2 and TRBJ2-1, with D possibly called TRBD1 or TRBD2 (5 bases each). Germline-derived CDR1 and CDR2 are SGHTA and FQGNSA. The CDR3 is 12 amino acids. The germline V and J ends were trimmed by 8 bases and 8 bases, with 13 bases remaining between them. The CDR3 sequence is CASYLGVHEQFF. For the CDR3, the DNA is TGTGCCAGCTACTTGGGGGTGCATGAGCAGTTCTTC.

J is TRBJ1-4 and V is TRBV6-6, with 12 nucleotides matching TRBD1. Germline V gives CDR1 MNHNY, CDR2 SVGAGI (reference sequence). The V segment lost 4 bases and the J segment 9 bases; nucleotides outside the gene matches: 6. The CDR3 covers 15 residues. The DNA for the CDR3 is TGTGCCAGCAGTTCCTCCGGGACAGGGGGCAAAAAACTGTTTTTT. Protein sequence: CASSSSGTGGKKLFF.

This clonotype was seen a few times. The chain joins TRBV6-6 to TRBJ2-4; TRBD1 matches at 10 bases. J gave up 6 bases and V 0 bases, and 8 bases lay outside the gene matches. Germline V gene sequence: CDR1 MNHNY, CDR2 SVGAGI (reference sequence). CDR3 length equals 17 residues. For the CDR3, the DNA is TGTGCCAGCAGTTACTCGGGGGGACAGGGGTTACCAAACATTCAGTACTTC. It is translated as CASSYSGGQGLPNIQYF.

This clonotype was counted at least ten times. V usage is TRBV5-1 and J usage is TRBJ2-6; D may be TRBD2 (5 bases). Per the germline V gene, CDR1 is SGHRS and CDR2 is YFSETQ. The CDR3 totals 15 residues. Trimming removed 4 bases at V and 2 bases at J, with 10 bases between. CDR3 amino acids: CASSPGNAGANVLTF. The CDR3 nucleotides read TGCGCCAGCAGCCCCGGGAATGCTGGGGCCAACGTCCTGACTTTC.

V gene TRBV12-3 or TRBV12-4 combines with J gene TRBJ2-1, with D uncertain. There are 13 residues in the CDR3. V gave up 3 bases and J gave up 6 bases, with 9 bases separating them. CDR3 loop: CASSFLSVNEQFF. For the CDR3, the DNA is TGTGCCAGCAGTTTTCTTTCGGTCAATGAGCAGTTCTTC.

The chain couples TRBV6-2 or TRBV6-3 to TRBJ2-1; 7 nucleotides line up with TRBD1. V lost 6 bases to trimming and J lost 5 bases; unmatched junction nucleotides: 19. Germline V CDR1 and CDR2: MNHEY, SVGEGT. The CDR3 is 18 amino acids. CDR3 sequence reads: CASSRTPHSGTVDNEQFF. In DNA form, the CDR3 reads TGTGCCAGCAGCCGCACTCCCCATTCCGGGACAGTTGACAATGAGCAGTTCTTC.

The chain carries TRBV19 and TRBJ2-1; the match to TRBD1 covers 9 bases. The germline gives CDR1 LNHDA, CDR2 SQIVND (reference sequence). The CDR3 is 18 amino acids. The junction had 15 bases not matched to a gene; V was cut back by 5 bases and J by 4 bases. This CDR3 reads CASSSESSGTGIYNEQFF. DNA of the CDR3: TGTGCCAGTAGTTCCGAATCTTCCGGGACAGGGATATACAATGAGCAGTTCTTC.

The sample holds many counts of this clonotype. The chain couples TRBV11-2 to TRBJ2-5; TRBD2 is a possible D gene (5 bases). CDR1 and CDR2 (germline): SGHAT, FQNNGV. Deletions cut 4 bases from V and 5 bases from J, with 11 bases between. The CDR3 runs to 13 residues. In DNA form, the CDR3 reads TGTGCCAGCAGCTGGGCTCCGGGGGAGACCCAGTACTTC. Protein sequence: CASSWAPGETQYF.

The DNA for the CDR3 is TGTGCCAGCAGCCCGGCTGGGGGTGAGTCACCCCTCCACTTT. Translated: CASSPAGGESPLHF. The rearrangement links TRBV12-3 or TRBV12-4 to TRBJ1-6; D possibly corresponds to TRBD1 (5 bases). Trimming cost V 6 bases and J 10 bases, with 16 bases left between them. The CDR3 runs to 14 residues.

V gene TRBV11-1 combines with J gene TRBJ1-1, with 7 positions matching TRBD1. CDR1 and CDR2 from the germline V gene are SGHAT and FQDESV (reference sequence). J was trimmed by 1 base and V by 0 bases; bases with no gene match: 2. The CDR3 covers 15 residues. The CDR3 DNA reads TGTGCCAGCAGCTTAGCGCAGGGGGAGAACACTGAAGCTTTCTTT. It translates to CASSLAQGENTEAFF.

The genes are TRBV2 and TRBJ2-6; D unclear. The CDR3 runs 14 residues. Germline CDR1 and CDR2: SNHLY and FYNNEI. V lost 6 bases to trimming and J lost 0 bases, with 6 bases between them. CDR3 protein: CASSTYSGANVLTF. The CDR3 DNA is TGTGCCAGCAGCACCTACTCTGGGGCCAACGTCCTGACTTTC.

The chain has TRBV28 and TRBJ1-6, with TRBD1 identical over 8 bases. Germline V lookup: CDR1 MDHEN, CDR2 SYDVKM. V lost 3 bases to trimming and J lost 6 bases; unmatched junction nucleotides: 4. This CDR3 comprises 15 residues. In DNA, the CDR3 is TGTGCCAGCAGTTTGTGGGACAGGTCTAATTCACCCCTCCACTTT. This sequence encodes CASSLWDRSNSPLHF.

The chain's CDR3 is CSARVPRQGIRREQYF. The CDR3 region has the DNA TGCAGTGCTAGGGTCCCCCGACAGGGGATTCGAAGGGAGCAGTACTTC. The chain is built from TRBV20-1 and TRBJ2-5; TRBD1 matches at 8 bases. This CDR3 contains 16 residues. V gave up 3 bases and J gave up 11 bases; unmatched junction bases: 20. Germline V gene data show CDR1 as DFQATT and CDR2 as SNEGSKA (reference sequence).

This clonotype was detected a few times. The rearrangement links TRBV10-3 to TRBJ2-6; D unresolved. Trimming shortened V by 3 bases and J by 1 base, and 7 bases separated the two germline ends. In germline, CDR1 is ENHRY, CDR2 SYGVKD. This CDR3 comprises 15 residues. In nucleotides, the CDR3 is TGTGCCATCAGTGACCCTATTTCTGGGGCCAACGTCCTGACTTTC. Protein: CAISDPISGANVLTF.

The rearrangement uses TRBV5-1 and TRBJ2-5; D is ambiguous. Deletions cut 4 bases from V and 13 bases from J, with 14 bases between. The CDR3 has 11 residues. In germline, CDR1 is SGHRS, CDR2 YFSETQ. In DNA form, the CDR3 reads TGCGCCAGCAGCACCCAAGAGACGTGGTACTTC. It codes for CASSTQETWYF.

The V gene is TRBV20-1, the J gene TRBJ2-1; 7 nucleotides line up with TRBD2. This CDR3 is 16 amino acids long. Losses at the gene ends were 3 bases for V and 0 bases for J; bases not matched to a gene: 8. Germline V gene sequence: CDR1 DFQATT, CDR2 SNEGSKA (reference sequence). Here the CDR3 reads CSAREGRGNSYNEQFF. Written as DNA, the CDR3 is TGCAGTGCTAGGGAGGGGCGGGGGAACTCCTACAATGAGCAGTTCTTC.

This rearrangement joins TRBV4-1 to TRBJ1-2; 10 nucleotides align to TRBD1. This CDR3 spans 18 amino acids. CDR1 is MGHRA and CDR2 is YSYEKL in the germline V gene. The V gene end was trimmed by 0 bases and the J gene end by 5 bases; junction bases not matched to a gene: 12. The DNA of the CDR3 is TGCGCCAGCAGCCAAGATAGTCCGAGGGGACAGGGGAGATATGGCTACACCTTC. Translated, it gives CASSQDSPRGQGRYGYTF.

The V and J genes are TRBV2 and TRBJ1-4; D unresolved. The CDR3 runs 13 residues. Germline V gene lookup returns CDR1 SNHLY and CDR2 FYNNEI. With 6 bases removed from V and 4 bases from J, the gap between germline ends came to 9 bases. The DNA for the CDR3 is TGTGCCAGCAGCCGACCCAATAATGAAAAACTGTTTTTT. It codes for CASSRPNNEKLFF. Combining the CDR3 with reference TRBV2 and TRBJ1-4 gives the whole variable domain EPEVTQTPSHQVTQMGQEVILRCVPISNHLYFYWYRQILGQKVEFLVSFYNNEISEKSEIFDDQFSVERPDGSNFTLKIRSTKLEDSAMYFCASSRPNNEKLFFGSGTQLSVL.

This clonotype was recorded only once. This chain uses TRBV6-5 with TRBJ2-1; TRBD2 matches at 7 bases. Germline CDR1 is MNHEY and CDR2 is SVGAGI. This CDR3 has 14 residues. V shed 4 bases and J 13 bases; nucleotides not matched to a gene: 13. The CDR3 nucleotides are TGTGCCAGCAGTTCGGGGGGAGGATGGGGGACCCAGTTCTTC. Translating gives CASSSGGGWGTQFF.

This chain connects TRBV5-1 to TRBJ1-2; 10 bases fit TRBD1. Germline values: CDR1 SGHRS, CDR2 YFSETQ. The ends lost 3 bases at V and 5 bases at J; junction bases unmatched: 7. This CDR3 comprises 15 residues. CDR3 coding DNA: TGCGCCAGCAGCTCCCGACAGGGGGCTGGGTATGGCTACACCTTC. It is translated as CASSSRQGAGYGYTF.

The chain employs TRBV5-1 and TRBJ2-5; D might be TRBD2 (7 bases). Germline V gene sequence: CDR1 SGHRS, CDR2 YFSETQ. Trimming stripped 3 bases from V and 2 bases from J, with 11 bases between. This CDR3 is built from 14 residues. The CDR3 protein is CASSWGGFQETQYF. The CDR3 DNA sequence: TGCGCCAGCAGCTGGGGGGGCTTTCAAGAGACCCAGTACTTC.

Details on this clonotype: Its ends do not fully match the called genes, so a read error is possible. The gene calls are TRBV12-3 or TRBV12-4 and TRBJ2-7; D gene ambiguous. This CDR3 comprises 12 residues. This CDR3 is CASSLQNYEQYF. In DNA form, the CDR3 reads TGTGCCAGCAGTTTACAGAACTACGAGCAGTATTTC.

The CDR3 reads CASRNPGANYGYTF. Written as DNA, the CDR3 is TGTGCCAGCAGAAATCCAGGGGCCAACTATGGCTACACCTTC. V gene TRBV6-5 combines with J gene TRBJ1-2, with a weak D call TRBD1 (6 bases). Germline V gene lookup returns CDR1 MNHEY and CDR2 SVGAGI. CDR3 size: 14 residues. Trimming took off 6 bases at V and 2 bases at J, with 13 bases between the two ends.

The chain couples TRBV5-1 to TRBJ2-7, with D perhaps given as TRBD1 or TRBD2 (5 bases each). In germline, CDR1 is SGHRS, CDR2 YFSETQ. The CDR3 consists of 16 residues. Trimming took 3 bases from V and 1 from J, leaving 17 bases between them. The CDR3 sequence is CASSSVGTDPSYEQYF. The CDR3 DNA reads TGCGCCAGCAGCTCGGTCGGGACGGATCCTTCCTACGAGCAGTACTTC.

This clonotype was seen a single time. The rearrangement links TRBV3-1 to TRBJ2-3, with no clear D. Trimming cost V 1 base and J 4 bases, with 9 bases left between them. CDR3 length equals 14 residues. The germline V gene has CDR1 LGHDT and CDR2 YNNKEL (reference sequence). The CDR3 DNA sequence: TGTGCCAGCAGCCAAGTCCCAGCTGCAGATACGCAGTATTTT. Protein: CASSQVPAADTQYF.

The V gene is TRBV11-2, the J gene TRBJ2-3; 11 nucleotides align to TRBD2. V gave up 5 bases and J gave up 0 bases; unmatched junction bases: 7. Germline CDR1 and CDR2: SGHAT and FQNNGV. The CDR3 loop spans 17 amino acids. CDR3 DNA sequence: TGTGCCAGCAGCCGCGGACTAGCGGGCCGTAGCACAGATACGCAGTATTTT. Translating gives CASSRGLAGRSTDTQYF.

This clonotype was seen more than once but under ten times. The chain uses TRBV20-1 and TRBJ2-4; a weak D match, TRBD1 (5 bases). The ends were cut back, 6 bases at V and 2 bases at J, with 14 bases in the middle. CDR1 DFQATT and CDR2 SNEGSKA come from the germline V gene (reference sequence). This CDR3 comprises 14 residues. CDR3 DNA: TGCAGTGCATTATCAGGGTTGCCCAAAAACATTCAGTACTTC. Translated, it gives CSALSGLPKNIQYF.

This clonotype was picked up a small number of times. V is TRBV3-1 and J is TRBJ2-6; unclear D gene. The V gene's germline CDR1 is LGHDT and CDR2 YNNKEL (reference sequence). CDR3 size: 15 residues. V was trimmed by 0 bases and J by 0 bases, leaving 3 bases between them. The CDR3 region has the DNA TGTGCCAGCAGCCAAGAGAACTCTGGGGCCAACGTCCTGACTTTC. Amino acids: CASSQENSGANVLTF. Drawing the rest from reference TRBV3-1 and TRBJ2-6, the complete variable domain is DTAVSQTPKYLVTQMGNDKSIKCEQNLGHDTMYWYKQDSKKFLKIMFSYNNKELIINETVPNRFSPKSPDKAHLNLHINSLELGDSAVYFCASSQENSGANVLTFGAGSRLTVL.